Included here is one T cell receptor (beta chain) sequence, with context. Antigen: not known. From 5'RACE with constant-segment primers came TCR alpha and TCR beta cDNA libraries that carried sample barcodes and UMIs. From the 5' RACE reads, TCRdb called clonotypes with MiXCR, one entry per CDR3 protein. Seen here are nearly 110,000 distinct CDR3 sequences, around an eighth observed once, and the top ten hold under 45%. The entry originates in a study of T-cell memory formation after mild COVID-19. As for the study in general: TCR clusters largely stayed donor specific.

General study findings and limits: Some responding clones appeared in pre-infection memory, suggesting cross-reactive memory joined.

The CDR3 is made up of 13 amino acids. CDR1 is SQVTM and CDR2 is ANQGSEA in the germline V gene. V lost 2 bases to trimming and J lost 2 bases, with 10 bases between them. Sequences were obtained from PBMCs or a T cell subset sorted from them (not recorded which). The TCR comes from a man aged 18 to 29 who had mild COVID-19 (a few samples of this study predate the infection). Cell type and time point are not known. The rearrangement joins TRBV29-1 to TRBJ2-7; D is ambiguous. CDR3 sequence reads: CSVEIVDPYEQYF. The CDR3 region has the DNA TGCAGCGTTGAAATAGTGGACCCCTACGAGCAGTACTTC.